The T cell receptor (beta chain) described here comes from a study of T cells in Graves' hyperthyroidism and ophthalmopathy. This clonotype was detected a few times. The source material, RNA transcripts, was used to amplify TCR beta CDR3 regions. First-round RT-PCR with HTBI primers amplified the TCR CDR3 region. TCRdb called the multiplex PCR reads again in MiXCR, with one record for every CDR3 protein. The sample holds about 640,000 distinct CDR3 sequences, about a fifth seen once. The origin of this receptor is a man under 40 with Graves' ophthalmopathy. Sequencing was carried out using blood.

CDR3 region: CASKGTSDYNEQFF. The CDR3 region has the DNA TGTGCCAGCAAGGGGACTAGCGACTACAATGAGCAGTTCTTC. The genes are TRBV2 and TRBJ2-1; 10 bases align to TRBD2. CDR3 size: 14 residues. V shed 7 bases, J shed 3 bases, and the junction held 3 bases outside the gene matches. CDR1 and CDR2 from the germline V gene are SNHLY and FYNNEI.